These T cell receptor beta chains were read from a single sample in a study of blood T cell repertoires in COVID-19. Profiling relied on immunoSEQ multiplex PCR, and the TCRdb table lists in-frame clones only, not all of them. The sample has 70,000 to 100,000 clones; around nine tenths are singletons. Sequencing used peripheral blood. The receptors shown here come from a woman aged 80 or over with active COVID-19. Each CDR3 is given with its conserved first and last residue. The D gene is left open where the match is weak. Only part of the rows carry a size: once, few, many, or a class if the clone is expanded.

v_gene: TRBV2
abundance: -
len: 15
d_gene: -
j_gene: TRBJ2-3
CDR3nt: TGTGCCAGCAGTGAAGATAGCCGGGGCACAGATACGCAGTATTTT
CDR3aa: CASSEDSRGTDTQYF

v_gene: TRBV28
abundance: -
len: 14
d_gene: TRBD1
j_gene: TRBJ1-2
CDR3nt: TGTGCCAGCGCGGACAGGACAAAAAACTATGGCTACACCTTC
CDR3aa: CASADRTKNYGYTF

v_gene: TRBV7-3
abundance: -
len: 17
d_gene: -
j_gene: TRBJ2-1
CDR3nt: TGTGCCAGCAGCCGCGGACTGCCTGGGAGTACTGACAATGAGCAGTTCTTC
CDR3aa: CASSRGLPGSTDNEQFF

v_gene: TRBV5-1
abundance: once
len: 15
d_gene: -
j_gene: TRBJ2-5
CDR3nt: TGCGCCAGCAGCTTGGCCGCGGGGCGGGAAGAGACCCAGTACTTC
CDR3aa: CASSLAAGREETQYF

v_gene: TRBV6-2/TRBV6-3
abundance: -
len: 15
d_gene: -
j_gene: TRBJ2-3
CDR3nt: TGTGCCAGCAGTGGACTGCGGGAATTCACAGATACGCAGTATTTT
CDR3aa: CASSGLREFTDTQYF

v_gene: TRBV18
abundance: -
len: 15
d_gene: TRBD2
j_gene: TRBJ2-3
CDR3nt: TGTGCCAGCTCACCTGATGGACTAGCGGGAGAGACGCAGTATTTT
CDR3aa: CASSPDGLAGETQYF

v_gene: TRBV7-2
abundance: once
len: 15
d_gene: TRBD2
j_gene: TRBJ2-1
CDR3nt: TGTGCCAGCAGCGTACCGGGACTAGCGCCCAATGAGCAGTTCTTC
CDR3aa: CASSVPGLAPNEQFF

v_gene: TRBV7-8
abundance: -
len: 15
d_gene: -
j_gene: TRBJ2-7
CDR3nt: TGTGCCAGCAGTTCCGGACAGCTCCTCGGCTACGAGCAGTACTTC
CDR3aa: CASSSGQLLGYEQYF

v_gene: TRBV7-9
abundance: -
len: 17
d_gene: TRBD1
j_gene: TRBJ2-3
CDR3nt: TGTGCCAGCAGCTTAGAGTACTTAGGGGGCTCCTCAGATACGCAGTATTTT
CDR3aa: CASSLEYLGGSSDTQYF

v_gene: TRBV7-8
abundance: -
len: 13
d_gene: -
j_gene: TRBJ2-2
CDR3nt: TGTGCCAGCAACACCAGGGCCTCCGGGGAGCTGTTTTTT
CDR3aa: CASNTRASGELFF

v_gene: TRBV28
abundance: -
len: 14
d_gene: TRBD1
j_gene: TRBJ2-7
CDR3nt: TGTGCCAGCAACCGACAGGGTCCTACCTACGAGCAGTACTTC
CDR3aa: CASNRQGPTYEQYF

v_gene: TRBV4-3
abundance: -
len: 19
d_gene: TRBD1
j_gene: TRBJ2-7
CDR3nt: TGCGCCAGCAGCCAAGATCCCCCGGGACAGGGGGGTTTGTCCTACGAGCAGTACTTC
CDR3aa: CASSQDPPGQGGLSYEQYF

v_gene: TRBV7-9
abundance: -
len: 13
d_gene: -
j_gene: TRBJ1-6
CDR3nt: TGTGCCAGCAGCTTAATACAGAATTCACCCCTCCACTTT
CDR3aa: CASSLIQNSPLHF

v_gene: TRBV29-1
abundance: -
len: 14
d_gene: TRBD2
j_gene: TRBJ2-1
CDR3nt: TGCAGCGTTATAGCGGGAGGGCCGCAAAATGAGCAGTTCTTC
CDR3aa: CSVIAGGPQNEQFF

v_gene: TRBV4-2
abundance: -
len: 19
d_gene: -
j_gene: TRBJ2-3
CDR3nt: TGTGCCAGCAGCCAAACGGGGGCCAGCGGGGATTTGAGTGGGGATACGCAGTATTTT
CDR3aa: CASSQTGASGDLSGDTQYF

v_gene: TRBV7-9
abundance: -
len: 15
d_gene: -
j_gene: TRBJ2-6
CDR3nt: TGTGCCAGCAGCTTCCCGGGGGCTGGGGCCAACGTCCTGACTTTC
CDR3aa: CASSFPGAGANVLTF

v_gene: TRBV28
abundance: -
len: 13
d_gene: -
j_gene: TRBJ2-3
CDR3nt: TGTGCCAGCAGTTTGCTGTCTTCGGGACAGCAGTATTTT
CDR3aa: CASSLLSSGQQYF

v_gene: TRBV28
abundance: -
len: 15
d_gene: -
j_gene: TRBJ1-2
CDR3nt: TGTGCCAGCAGTTTTCGTGGGGCGGGGGCATTAGGCTACACCTTC
CDR3aa: CASSFRGAGALGYTF

v_gene: TRBV18
abundance: -
len: 16
d_gene: -
j_gene: TRBJ1-1
CDR3nt: TGTGCCAGCTCACCACGGTCCGGGTTAGATGGAACTGAAGCTTTCTTT
CDR3aa: CASSPRSGLDGTEAFF

v_gene: TRBV5-4
abundance: -
len: 12
d_gene: -
j_gene: TRBJ2-1
CDR3nt: TGTGCCAGCAGCTTTAGCGGCAATGAGCAGTTCTTC
CDR3aa: CASSFSGNEQFF

v_gene: TRBV4-2
abundance: -
len: 17
d_gene: TRBD2
j_gene: TRBJ2-7
CDR3nt: TGTGCCAGCAGCCAAGAGATACTAGCGGGAGGGTGGGGCGAGCAGTACTTC
CDR3aa: CASSQEILAGGWGEQYF

v_gene: TRBV5-1
abundance: -
len: 14
d_gene: -
j_gene: TRBJ1-2
CDR3nt: TGCGCCAGCAGCTTGGTGGCTTCAGGGAATGGCTACACCTTC
CDR3aa: CASSLVASGNGYTF

v_gene: TRBV15
abundance: -
len: 15
d_gene: -
j_gene: TRBJ2-7
CDR3nt: TGTGCCACCAGCAGAGATCCGTCAGGGGTCAACGAGCAGTACTTC
CDR3aa: CATSRDPSGVNEQYF

v_gene: TRBV4-3
abundance: -
len: 17
d_gene: -
j_gene: TRBJ1-4
CDR3nt: TGCGCCAGCAGCCAAGATCTAGATGTGGAGACTAATGAAAAACTGTTTTTT
CDR3aa: CASSQDLDVETNEKLFF

v_gene: TRBV18
abundance: -
len: 14
d_gene: -
j_gene: TRBJ2-5
CDR3nt: TGTGCCAGCTCACCACTGGTGGGAGAAGAGACCCAGTACTTC
CDR3aa: CASSPLVGEETQYF

v_gene: TRBV6-4
abundance: -
len: 13
d_gene: -
j_gene: TRBJ1-5
CDR3nt: TGTGCCAGCAGTGGCCTTTCGACAGGCCGCCAGCATTTT
CDR3aa: CASSGLSTGRQHF

v_gene: TRBV6-5
abundance: -
len: 15
d_gene: -
j_gene: TRBJ1-1
CDR3nt: TGTGCCAGCAGTCTCACCGGGACACCTTCCACTGAAGCTTTCTTT
CDR3aa: CASSLTGTPSTEAFF

v_gene: TRBV4-3
abundance: -
len: 18
d_gene: TRBD2
j_gene: TRBJ2-7
CDR3nt: TGCGCCAGCAGCCACCAGGGCGCGGGCGGGAGTTCCTCCTACGAGCAGTACTTC
CDR3aa: CASSHQGAGGSSSYEQYF

v_gene: TRBV10-3
abundance: -
len: 16
d_gene: -
j_gene: TRBJ2-1
CDR3nt: TGTGCCATCACCCCGAACCGGCAGGCCGATTACAATGAGCAGTTCTTC
CDR3aa: CAITPNRQADYNEQFF

v_gene: TRBV15
abundance: -
len: 15
d_gene: -
j_gene: TRBJ1-1
CDR3nt: TGTGCCACCAGCAGAGATAAAGGGGCAAACACTGAAGCTTTCTTT
CDR3aa: CATSRDKGANTEAFF

v_gene: TRBV5-1
abundance: few
len: 15
d_gene: -
j_gene: TRBJ1-4
CDR3nt: TGCGCCAGCAGCTTGTTTCGTGCAACTAATGAAAAACTGTTTTTT
CDR3aa: CASSLFRATNEKLFF

v_gene: TRBV5-5
abundance: -
len: 14
d_gene: -
j_gene: TRBJ1-4
CDR3nt: TGTGCCAGCAGCACCCCCGGAGGAGATGAAAAACTGTTTTTT
CDR3aa: CASSTPGGDEKLFF

v_gene: TRBV6-5
abundance: -
len: 13
d_gene: TRBD1
j_gene: TRBJ2-7
CDR3nt: TGTGCCAGCAGCTCCGGACAGGTATACGAGCAGTACTTC
CDR3aa: CASSSGQVYEQYF

v_gene: TRBV18
abundance: -
len: 13
d_gene: -
j_gene: TRBJ2-5
CDR3nt: TGTGCCAGCTCACCTACCCCGAGAGAGACCCAGTACTTC
CDR3aa: CASSPTPRETQYF

v_gene: TRBV5-4
abundance: -
len: 17
d_gene: TRBD1
j_gene: TRBJ1-3
CDR3nt: TGTGCCAGCAGCTACCAGACAGGGGGCCTGTCTGGAAACACCATATATTTT
CDR3aa: CASSYQTGGLSGNTIYF

v_gene: TRBV7-2
abundance: -
len: 14
d_gene: TRBD1
j_gene: TRBJ2-7
CDR3nt: TGTGCCAGCAGCTTAAGGACAGGGGGCCACGAGCAGTACTTC
CDR3aa: CASSLRTGGHEQYF

v_gene: TRBV19
abundance: -
len: 14
d_gene: TRBD1
j_gene: TRBJ1-1
CDR3nt: TGTGCCAGTCGGACAGGGATTGTTGACACTGAAGCTTTCTTT
CDR3aa: CASRTGIVDTEAFF

v_gene: TRBV5-1
abundance: -
len: 15
d_gene: -
j_gene: TRBJ2-3
CDR3nt: TGCGCCAGCAGCCTCTCACCGGGGATCACAGATACGCAGTATTTT
CDR3aa: CASSLSPGITDTQYF

v_gene: TRBV18
abundance: -
len: 14
d_gene: TRBD2
j_gene: TRBJ2-1
CDR3nt: TGTGCCAGCTCACCTACTAGCGGCAACAATGAGCAGTTCTTC
CDR3aa: CASSPTSGNNEQFF

v_gene: TRBV23-1
abundance: -
len: 13
d_gene: TRBD1
j_gene: TRBJ2-5
CDR3nt: TGCGCCAGCAGGTCGGACAGGGGGGAGACCCAGTACTTC
CDR3aa: CASRSDRGETQYF

v_gene: TRBV28
abundance: -
len: 13
d_gene: -
j_gene: TRBJ2-3
CDR3nt: TGTGCCAGCAGTTCATCAGGGAAGGATACGCAGTATTTT
CDR3aa: CASSSSGKDTQYF